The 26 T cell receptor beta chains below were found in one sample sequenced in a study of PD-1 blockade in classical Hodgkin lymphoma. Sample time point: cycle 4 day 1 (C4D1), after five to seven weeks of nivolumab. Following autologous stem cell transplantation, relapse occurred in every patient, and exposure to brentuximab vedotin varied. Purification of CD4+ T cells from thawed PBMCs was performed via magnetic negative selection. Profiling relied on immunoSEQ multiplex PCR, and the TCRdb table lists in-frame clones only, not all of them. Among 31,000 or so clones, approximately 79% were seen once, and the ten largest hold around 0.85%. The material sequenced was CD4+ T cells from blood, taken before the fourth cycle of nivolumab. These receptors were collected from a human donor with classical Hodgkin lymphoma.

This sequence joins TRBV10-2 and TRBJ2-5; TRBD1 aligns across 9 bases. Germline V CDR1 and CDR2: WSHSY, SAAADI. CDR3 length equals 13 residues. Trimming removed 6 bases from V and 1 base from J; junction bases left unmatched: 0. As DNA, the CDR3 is TGCGCCAGCAGGGGACAGGGCCAAGAGACCCAGTACTTC. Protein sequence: CASRGQGQETQYF.

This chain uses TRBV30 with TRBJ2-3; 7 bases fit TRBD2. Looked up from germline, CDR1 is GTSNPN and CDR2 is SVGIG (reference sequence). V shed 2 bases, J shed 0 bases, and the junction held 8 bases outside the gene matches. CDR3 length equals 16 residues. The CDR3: CAWSTLGGSSTDTQYF. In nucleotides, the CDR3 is TGTGCCTGGAGTACCCTGGGAGGGTCGAGCACAGATACGCAGTATTTT.

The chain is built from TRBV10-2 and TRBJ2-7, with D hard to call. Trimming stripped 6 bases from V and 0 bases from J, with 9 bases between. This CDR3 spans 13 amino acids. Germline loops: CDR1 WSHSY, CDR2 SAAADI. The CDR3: CASRGIASYEQYF. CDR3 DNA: TGCGCCAGCAGGGGGATAGCCTCCTACGAGCAGTACTTC.

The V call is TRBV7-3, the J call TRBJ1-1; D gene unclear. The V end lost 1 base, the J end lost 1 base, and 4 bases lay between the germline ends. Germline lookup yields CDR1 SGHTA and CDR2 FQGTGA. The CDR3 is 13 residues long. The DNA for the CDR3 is TGTGCCAGCAGCTTAAACAGGAACACTGAAGCTTTCTTT. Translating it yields CASSLNRNTEAFF. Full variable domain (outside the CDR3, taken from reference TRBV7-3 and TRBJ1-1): GAGVSQTPSNKVTEKGKYVELRCDPISGHTALYWYRQSLGQGPEFLIYFQGTGAADDSGLPNDRFFAVRPEGSVSTLKIQRTERGDSAVYLCASSLNRNTEAFFGQGTRLTVV.

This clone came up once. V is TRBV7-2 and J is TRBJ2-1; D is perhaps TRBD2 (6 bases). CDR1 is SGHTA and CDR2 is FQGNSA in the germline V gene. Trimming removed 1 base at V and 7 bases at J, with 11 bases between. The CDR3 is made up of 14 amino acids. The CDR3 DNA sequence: TGTGCCAGCAGCTTAGACTCCGGGAGAAATGAGCAGTTCTTC. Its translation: CASSLDSGRNEQFF.

The CDR3 here is CASSQEEGTEAFF. The CDR3 DNA is TGTGCCAGCTCACAAGAAGAAGGCACTGAAGCTTTCTTT. The chain carries TRBV18 and TRBJ1-1; D ambiguous. CDR3 size: 13 residues. From germline, CDR1 is KGHSH and CDR2 LQKENI. V was clipped by 4 bases and J by 4 bases, with 10 bases between them.

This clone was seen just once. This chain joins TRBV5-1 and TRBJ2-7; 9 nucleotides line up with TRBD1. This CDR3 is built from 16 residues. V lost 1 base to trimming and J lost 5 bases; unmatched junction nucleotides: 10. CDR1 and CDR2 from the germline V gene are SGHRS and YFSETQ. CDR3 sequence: CASSLTAGTGTHEQYF. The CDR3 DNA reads TGCGCCAGCAGCTTGACAGCTGGGACAGGGACCCACGAGCAGTACTTC. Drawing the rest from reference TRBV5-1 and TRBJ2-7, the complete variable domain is KAGVTQTPRYLIKTRGQQVTLSCSPISGHRSVSWYQQTPGQGLQFLFEYFSETQRNKGNFPGRFSGRQFSNSRSEMNVSTLELGDSALYLCASSLTAGTGTHEQYFGPGTRLTVT.

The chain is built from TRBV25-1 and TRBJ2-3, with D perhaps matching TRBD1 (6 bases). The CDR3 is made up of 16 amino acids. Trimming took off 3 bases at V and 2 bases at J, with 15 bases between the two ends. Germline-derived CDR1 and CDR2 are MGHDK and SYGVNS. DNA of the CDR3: TGTGCCAGCAGTGAGTGGTTGGGGACACCCACAGATACGCAGTATTTT. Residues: CASSEWLGTPTDTQYF.

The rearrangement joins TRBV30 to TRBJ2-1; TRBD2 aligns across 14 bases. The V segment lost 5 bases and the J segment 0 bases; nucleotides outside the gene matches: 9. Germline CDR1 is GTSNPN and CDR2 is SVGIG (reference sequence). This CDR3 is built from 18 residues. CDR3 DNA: TGTGCCTGGGATGGACTAGCGGGGGGTCCGAGCTCCTACAATGAGCAGTTCTTC. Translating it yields CAWDGLAGGPSSYNEQFF.

CDR3 sequence (DNA): TGTGCCAGCAGCTTTCTTGGTTTCTGGGGGAACACTGAAGCTTTCTTT. Amino acid sequence: CASSFLGFWGNTEAFF. The V call is TRBV7-9, the J call TRBJ1-1, with D unresolved. This CDR3 is built from 16 residues. From germline, CDR1 is SEHNR and CDR2 FQNEAQ (reference sequence). V was pared by 3 bases and J by 1 base, with 15 bases between.

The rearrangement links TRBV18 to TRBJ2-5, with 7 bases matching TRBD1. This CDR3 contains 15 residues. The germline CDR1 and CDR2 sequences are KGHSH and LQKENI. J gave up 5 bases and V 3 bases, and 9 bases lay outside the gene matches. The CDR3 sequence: CASSPETGARETQYF. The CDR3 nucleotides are TGTGCCAGCTCACCTGAAACAGGGGCTCGGGAGACCCAGTACTTC.

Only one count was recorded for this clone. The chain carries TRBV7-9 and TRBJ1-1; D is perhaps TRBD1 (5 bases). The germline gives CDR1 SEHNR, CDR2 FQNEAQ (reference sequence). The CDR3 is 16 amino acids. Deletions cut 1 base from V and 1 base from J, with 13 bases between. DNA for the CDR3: TGTGCCAGCAGCTTAGGGGACGGGCCGGCGAACACTGAAGCTTTCTTT. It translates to CASSLGDGPANTEAFF.

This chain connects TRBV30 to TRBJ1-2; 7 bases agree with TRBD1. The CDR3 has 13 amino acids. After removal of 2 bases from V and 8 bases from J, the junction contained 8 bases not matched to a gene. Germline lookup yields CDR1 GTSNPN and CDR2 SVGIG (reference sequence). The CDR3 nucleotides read TGTGCCTGGAGTCAATACAGGGGCGAGGGCTACACCTTC. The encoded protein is CAWSQYRGEGYTF.

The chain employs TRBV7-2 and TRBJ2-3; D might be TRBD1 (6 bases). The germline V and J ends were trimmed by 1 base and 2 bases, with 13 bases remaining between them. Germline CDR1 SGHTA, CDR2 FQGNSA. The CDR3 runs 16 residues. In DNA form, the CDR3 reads TGTGCCAGCAGCTTAGGGGGGCTGGGGATCACAGATACGCAGTATTTT. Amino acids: CASSLGGLGITDTQYF.

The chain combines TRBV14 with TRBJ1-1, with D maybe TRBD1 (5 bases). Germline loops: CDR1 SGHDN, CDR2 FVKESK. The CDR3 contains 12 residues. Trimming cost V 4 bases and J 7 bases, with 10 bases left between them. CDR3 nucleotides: TGTGCCAGCAGCCCTACAGGATTTGAAGCTTTCTTT. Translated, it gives CASSPTGFEAFF.

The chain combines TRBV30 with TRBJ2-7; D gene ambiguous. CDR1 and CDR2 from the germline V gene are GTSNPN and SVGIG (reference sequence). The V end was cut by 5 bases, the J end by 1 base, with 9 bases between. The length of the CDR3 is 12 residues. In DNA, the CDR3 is TGTGCCTGGGACAAGTCGTCCTACGAGCAGTACTTC. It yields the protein CAWDKSSYEQYF.

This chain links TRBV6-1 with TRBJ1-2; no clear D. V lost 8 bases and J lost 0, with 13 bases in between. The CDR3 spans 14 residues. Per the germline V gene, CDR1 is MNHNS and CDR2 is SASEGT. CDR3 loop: CASYLSPPNYGYTF. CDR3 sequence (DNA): TGTGCCAGCTATCTCTCTCCCCCTAACTATGGCTACACCTTC.

The CDR3 spells CASSLGGEVRNEQFF. The CDR3 DNA reads TGTGCCAGCAGCTTAGGGGGGGAGGTCCGCAATGAGCAGTTCTTC. J is TRBJ2-1 and V is TRBV7-6; TRBD2 might be the D (6 bases). CDR3 length equals 15 residues. Germline lookup yields CDR1 SGHVS and CDR2 FNYEAQ. V was pared by 1 base and J by 6 bases, with 13 bases between.

CDR3 amino acids: CASSRVTGATEAFF. DNA of the CDR3: TGTGCCAGCAGTCGAGTAACCGGGGCCACTGAAGCTTTCTTT. The V call is TRBV5-6, the J call TRBJ1-1, with D possibly matching TRBD1 (5 bases). The CDR3 runs 14 residues. The V gene lost 5 bases and the J gene lost 4 bases, with 15 bases spanning the gap. Per germline, CDR1 SGHDT and CDR2 YYEEEE.

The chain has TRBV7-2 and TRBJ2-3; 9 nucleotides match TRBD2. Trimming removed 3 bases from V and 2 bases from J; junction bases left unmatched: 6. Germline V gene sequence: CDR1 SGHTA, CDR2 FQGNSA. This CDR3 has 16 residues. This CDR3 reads CASSLRLAGFTDTQYF. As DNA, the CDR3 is TGTGCCAGCAGCTTGCGGCTAGCGGGGTTCACAGATACGCAGTATTTT.

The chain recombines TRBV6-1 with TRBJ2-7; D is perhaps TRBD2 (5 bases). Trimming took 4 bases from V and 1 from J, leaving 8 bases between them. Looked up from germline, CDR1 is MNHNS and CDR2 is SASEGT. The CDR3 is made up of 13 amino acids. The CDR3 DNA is TGTGCCAGCAGTGTCCGGACTTCCTACGAGCAGTACTTC. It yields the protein CASSVRTSYEQYF.

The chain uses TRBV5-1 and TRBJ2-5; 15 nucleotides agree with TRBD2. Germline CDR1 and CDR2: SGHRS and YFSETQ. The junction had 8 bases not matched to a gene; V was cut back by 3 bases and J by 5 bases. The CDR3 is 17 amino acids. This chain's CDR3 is CASSSPRTSGGAETQYF. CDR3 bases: TGCGCCAGCAGCTCCCCCCGGACTAGCGGGGGGGCGGAGACCCAGTACTTC.

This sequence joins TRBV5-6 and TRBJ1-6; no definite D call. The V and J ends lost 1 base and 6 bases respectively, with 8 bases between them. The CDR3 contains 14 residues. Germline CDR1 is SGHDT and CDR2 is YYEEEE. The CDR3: CASSLWQINSPLHF. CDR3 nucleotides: TGTGCCAGCAGCTTGTGGCAAATTAATTCACCCCTCCACTTT. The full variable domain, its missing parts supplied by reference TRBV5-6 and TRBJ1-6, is DAGVTQSPTHLIKTRGQQVTLRCSPKSGHDTVSWYQQALGQGPQFIFQYYEEEERQRGNFPDRFSGHQFPNYSSELNVNALLLGDSALYLCASSLWQINSPLHFGNGTRLTVT.

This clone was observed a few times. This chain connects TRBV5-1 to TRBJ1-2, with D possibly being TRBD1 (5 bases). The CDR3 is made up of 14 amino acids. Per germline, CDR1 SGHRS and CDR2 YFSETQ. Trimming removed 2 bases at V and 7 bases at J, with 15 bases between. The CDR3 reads CASSFTRDSSGYTF. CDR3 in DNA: TGCGCCAGCAGCTTCACGAGGGACTCTAGTGGCTACACCTTC. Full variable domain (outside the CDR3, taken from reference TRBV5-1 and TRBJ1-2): KAGVTQTPRYLIKTRGQQVTLSCSPISGHRSVSWYQQTPGQGLQFLFEYFSETQRNKGNFPGRFSGRQFSNSRSEMNVSTLELGDSALYLCASSFTRDSSGYTFGSGTRLTVV.

The CDR3 DNA reads TGTGCCAGCAGTGCCGCGGGGCGAGGCAATGAGCAGTTCTTC. Encoded protein: CASSAAGRGNEQFF. This chain uses TRBV6-6 with TRBJ2-1; possibly TRBD2 for D (6 bases). The ends were cut back, 5 bases at V and 6 bases at J, with 14 bases in the middle. Germline loops: CDR1 MNHNY, CDR2 SVGAGI (reference sequence). This CDR3 is built from 14 residues.

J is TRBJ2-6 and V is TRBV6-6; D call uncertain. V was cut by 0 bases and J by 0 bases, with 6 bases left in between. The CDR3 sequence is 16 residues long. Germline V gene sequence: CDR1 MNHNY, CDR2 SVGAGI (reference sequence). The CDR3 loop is CASSYSGASGANVLTF. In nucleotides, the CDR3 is TGTGCCAGCAGTTACTCTGGAGCCTCTGGGGCCAACGTCCTGACTTTC.